Presented here are 21 T cell receptor beta chains from one specimen sequenced in a study of cytomegalovirus exposure and HLA in healthy donors. Researchers ran the PCR with 60 Vbeta and 13 Jbeta primers. Method: immunoSEQ multiplex PCR; TCRdb's copy keeps in-frame clones and lacks some. The sample yields about 110,000 clones, around 80% seen once. The sample consisted of PBMCs. These receptors all stem from a man in his thirties or forties in good health and CMV-seropositive.

The V and J genes are TRBV6-1 and TRBJ2-5, with 8 positions matching TRBD1. With 6 bases clipped from V and 4 bases from J, the junction kept 10 bases outside the gene matches. The CDR3 is 15 amino acids. Germline V gene data show CDR1 as MNHNS and CDR2 as SASEGT. The CDR3 sequence is CASRRDRTGIETQYF. The CDR3 nucleotides read TGTGCCAGCAGACGGGACAGGACCGGGATAGAGACCCAGTACTTC.

The chain carries TRBV5-4 and TRBJ1-1, with TRBD1 matching 11 bases. This CDR3 contains 14 residues. Losses at the gene ends were 4 bases for V and 9 bases for J; bases not matched to a gene: 8. The germline V gene has CDR1 SGHNT and CDR2 YYREEE (reference sequence). The CDR3 is CASSTRDRGVQAFF. CDR3 nucleotide sequence: TGTGCCAGCAGCACGCGGGACAGGGGGGTTCAAGCTTTCTTT.

This chain joins TRBV19 and TRBJ2-5; 9 nucleotides match TRBD2. Germline CDR1 is LNHDA and CDR2 is SQIVND (reference sequence). There are 15 residues in the CDR3. The junction had 4 bases not matched to a gene; V was cut back by 4 bases and J by 1 base. The CDR3 region is CASSRVSGSQETQYF. CDR3 sequence (DNA): TGTGCCAGTAGTAGGGTTAGCGGGAGCCAAGAGACCCAGTACTTC.

CDR3 nucleotide sequence: TGTGCCAGCACCGGGCGCGGGGCCGTACAAGAGACCCAGTACTTC. This codes for CASTGRGAVQETQYF. The chain uses TRBV7-8 and TRBJ2-5; tentatively, D is TRBD2 (6 bases). With 7 bases removed from V and 2 bases from J, the gap between germline ends came to 17 bases. There are 15 residues in the CDR3. Germline V gives CDR1 SGHVS, CDR2 FQNEAQ. The variable domain in full, with the rest retrieved from reference TRBV7-8 and TRBJ2-5, is GAGVSQSPRYKVAKRGQDVALRCDPISGHVSLFWYQQALGQGPEFLTYFQNEAQLDKSGLPSDRFFAERPEGSVSTLKIQRTQQEDSAVYLCASTGRGAVQETQYFGPGTRLLVL.

The chain uses TRBV5-1 and TRBJ2-5, with D uncertain. The CDR3 extends over 11 amino acids. V shed 5 bases and J shed 2 bases, with 4 bases lying between them. In germline, CDR1 is SGHRS, CDR2 YFSETQ. CDR3 sequence reads: CASRRQETQYF. The CDR3 nucleotides read TGCGCCAGCAGGAGACAAGAGACCCAGTACTTC.

The genes are TRBV27 and TRBJ1-5; 8 bases agree with TRBD1. The CDR3 has 15 amino acids. Looked up from germline, CDR1 is MNHEY and CDR2 is SMNVEV (reference sequence). V shed 5 bases and J 3 bases; nucleotides not matched to a gene: 6. CDR3 sequence reads: CASSGRTGPNQPQHF. The CDR3 DNA follows: TGTGCCAGCAGTGGGCGGACAGGGCCCAATCAGCCCCAGCATTTT.

J is TRBJ2-1 and V is TRBV28; unclear D gene. Germline lookup yields CDR1 MDHEN and CDR2 SYDVKM. The CDR3 consists of 13 residues. With 6 bases removed from V and 8 bases from J, the gap between germline ends came to 14 bases. The CDR3 spells CASRTSPTDEQFF. CDR3 DNA sequence: TGTGCCAGCAGAACTTCACCAACAGATGAGCAGTTCTTC.

The V gene is TRBV2, the J gene TRBJ1-6, with 8 positions matching TRBD1. The CDR3 runs 15 residues. Losses at the gene ends were 8 bases for V and 0 bases for J; bases not matched to a gene: 3. The germline gives CDR1 SNHLY, CDR2 FYNNEI. This chain's CDR3 is CASGQGSSYNSPLHF. The CDR3 coding sequence is TGTGCCAGCGGACAGGGCAGCTCCTATAATTCACCCCTCCACTTT.

The V and J genes are TRBV5-4 and TRBJ1-1; tentatively, D is TRBD1 (6 bases). Trimming removed 5 bases from V and 3 bases from J, with 17 bases in between. CDR3 length: 15 residues. The germline V gene has CDR1 SGHNT and CDR2 YYREEE (reference sequence). CDR3 nucleotide sequence: TGTGCCAGCAGTCGCCGGCAGGGGCTAGACACTGAAGCTTTCTTT. This encodes CASSRRQGLDTEAFF.

The genes are TRBV5-5 and TRBJ1-1; 7 nucleotides align to TRBD1. V lost 3 bases to trimming and J lost 4 bases; unmatched junction nucleotides: 6. The CDR3 extends over 14 amino acids. Germline lookup yields CDR1 SGHKS and CDR2 YYEKEE (reference sequence). CDR3 amino acids: CASSWADRRTEAFF. The CDR3 nucleotides are TGTGCCAGCAGCTGGGCGGACAGGCGCACTGAAGCTTTCTTT. The whole variable domain, filled in from reference TRBV5-5 and TRBJ1-1, reads DAGVTQSPTHLIKTRGQQVTLRCSPISGHKSVSWYQQVLGQGPQFIFQYYEKEERGRGNFPDRFSARQFPNYSSELNVNALLLGDSALYLCASSWADRRTEAFFGQGTRLTVV.

The table lists this clone with a few counts. The chain links TRBV10-3 to TRBJ2-1; 8 nucleotides line up with TRBD2. The CDR3 has 15 amino acids. Germline-derived CDR1 and CDR2 are ENHRY and SYGVKD. Unmatched junction bases numbered 8, after V lost 7 bases and J lost 3 bases. CDR3 region: CAIKESGGDYNEQFF. The CDR3 DNA sequence: TGTGCCATCAAGGAGAGCGGGGGCGACTACAATGAGCAGTTCTTC.

The chain employs TRBV4-1 and TRBJ1-1, with 7 bases identical to TRBD1. CDR1 is MGHRA and CDR2 is YSYEKL in the germline V gene. There are 14 residues in the CDR3. After removal of 4 bases from V and 6 bases from J, the junction contained 8 bases not matched to a gene. The CDR3 DNA reads as TGCGCCAGCAGCCTCACCACAGGGGACGCTGAAGCTTTCTTT. Amino acids: CASSLTTGDAEAFF.

J is TRBJ2-1 and V is TRBV29-1, with 7 nucleotides matching TRBD2. CDR3 length: 16 residues. The germline gives CDR1 SQVTM, CDR2 ANQGSEA. The V segment lost 5 bases and the J segment 2 bases; nucleotides outside the gene matches: 12. This CDR3 is CSVHRDYDVPYNEQFF. The CDR3 bases are TGCAGCGTTCACCGGGACTACGACGTCCCCTACAATGAGCAGTTCTTC.

This clone appeared once. The chain is built from TRBV28 and TRBJ1-2; 7 nucleotides align to TRBD1. The CDR3 has 18 amino acids. V lost 1 base to trimming and J lost 7 bases; unmatched junction nucleotides: 18. Germline V gene sequence: CDR1 MDHEN, CDR2 SYDVKM. CDR3 region: CASSLLGLGQGVDGGYTF. CDR3 DNA sequence: TGTGCCAGCAGTTTATTGGGGTTAGGGCAGGGGGTTGACGGTGGCTACACCTTC.

This rearrangement joins TRBV5-1 to TRBJ2-7, with a tentative D call TRBD1 (5 bases). Trimming shortened V by 4 bases and J by 3 bases, and 14 bases separated the two germline ends. CDR3 length: 14 amino acids. From germline, CDR1 is SGHRS and CDR2 YFSETQ. The DNA for the CDR3 is TGCGCCAGCAGCCTACAGGTGGCGAACTACGAGCAGTACTTC. Amino acids: CASSLQVANYEQYF.

The rearrangement uses TRBV6-4 and TRBJ1-1; a possible D gene is TRBD1 (5 bases). The germline CDR1 and CDR2 sequences are MRHNA and SNTAGT. This CDR3 has 13 amino acids. V dropped 6 bases and J dropped 1 base, with 9 bases sitting between them. The CDR3 sequence: CASRRGENTEAFF. The CDR3 nucleotides read TGTGCCAGCAGGCGGGGGGAGAACACTGAAGCTTTCTTT.

This chain connects TRBV2 to TRBJ1-3, with D possibly TRBD1 on 5 matching bases. The V gene lost 4 bases and the J gene lost 1 base, with 17 bases spanning the gap. Germline V gene lookup returns CDR1 SNHLY and CDR2 FYNNEI. The CDR3 covers 17 residues. The CDR3 coding sequence is TGTGCCAGCAGTGTGGGGGGGACCCTTAGATCTGGAAACACCATATATTTT. Its translation: CASSVGGTLRSGNTIYF.

This clone was recorded a few times. The genes are TRBV30 and TRBJ2-5; no clear D gene. There are 12 residues in the CDR3. The germline V gene encodes CDR1 GTSNPN and CDR2 SVGIG (reference sequence). V lost 2 bases and J 1 base, leaving 5 bases between the germline ends. CDR3 protein: CAWSPGQETQYF. The DNA of the CDR3 is TGTGCCTGGAGTCCCGGCCAAGAGACCCAGTACTTC. Full variable domain (rest looked up from reference TRBV30 and TRBJ2-5): SQTIHQWPATLVQPVGSPLSLECTVEGTSNPNLYWYRQAAGRGLQLLFYSVGIGQISSEVPQNLSASRPQDRQFILSSKKLLLSDSGFYLCAWSPGQETQYFGPGTRLLVL.

This chain joins TRBV6-1 and TRBJ2-7, with 7 bases aligning to TRBD1. This CDR3 spans 15 amino acids. Germline lookup yields CDR1 MNHNS and CDR2 SASEGT. Losses at the gene ends were 3 bases for V and 2 bases for J; bases not matched to a gene: 7. The CDR3 loop is CASSDYWDRTYEQYF. CDR3 bases: TGTGCCAGCAGTGATTATTGGGACAGAACCTACGAGCAGTACTTC.

The rearrangement links TRBV4-2 to TRBJ2-1; 11 bases are shared with TRBD1. Germline lookup yields CDR1 LGHNA and CDR2 YNFKEQ. The CDR3 contains 16 residues. V lost 2 bases to trimming and J lost 3 bases; unmatched junction nucleotides: 3. The CDR3 reads CASSQRGTGGYNEQFF. In nucleotides, the CDR3 is TGTGCCAGCAGCCAAAGAGGGACAGGGGGCTACAATGAGCAGTTCTTC.

J is TRBJ2-5 and V is TRBV5-8, with D perhaps TRBD2 (6 bases). The end of the DNA fits TRBJ2-7 better, so the J call may be wrong. The CDR3 contains 12 residues. CDR1 is SGHTS and CDR2 is YDEGEE in the germline V gene. This chain's CDR3 is CASRLPGSEQYF. The CDR3 coding sequence is TGTGCCAGCAGACTCCCCGGGAGCGAGCAGTACTTC.